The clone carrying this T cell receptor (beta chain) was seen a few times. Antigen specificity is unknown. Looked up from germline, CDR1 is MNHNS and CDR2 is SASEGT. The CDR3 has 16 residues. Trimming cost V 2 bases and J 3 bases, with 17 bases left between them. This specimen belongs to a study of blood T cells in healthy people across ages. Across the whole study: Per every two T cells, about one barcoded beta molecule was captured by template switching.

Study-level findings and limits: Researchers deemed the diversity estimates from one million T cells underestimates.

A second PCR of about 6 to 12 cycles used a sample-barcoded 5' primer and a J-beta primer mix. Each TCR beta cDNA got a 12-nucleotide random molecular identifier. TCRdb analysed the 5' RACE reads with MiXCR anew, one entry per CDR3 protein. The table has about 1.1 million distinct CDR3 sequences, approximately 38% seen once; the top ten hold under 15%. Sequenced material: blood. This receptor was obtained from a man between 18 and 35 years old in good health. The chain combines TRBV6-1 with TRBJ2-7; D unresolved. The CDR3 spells CASSELPRTLRYEQYF. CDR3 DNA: TGTGCCAGCAGTGAATTACCCAGGACGCTACGCTACGAGCAGTACTTC.